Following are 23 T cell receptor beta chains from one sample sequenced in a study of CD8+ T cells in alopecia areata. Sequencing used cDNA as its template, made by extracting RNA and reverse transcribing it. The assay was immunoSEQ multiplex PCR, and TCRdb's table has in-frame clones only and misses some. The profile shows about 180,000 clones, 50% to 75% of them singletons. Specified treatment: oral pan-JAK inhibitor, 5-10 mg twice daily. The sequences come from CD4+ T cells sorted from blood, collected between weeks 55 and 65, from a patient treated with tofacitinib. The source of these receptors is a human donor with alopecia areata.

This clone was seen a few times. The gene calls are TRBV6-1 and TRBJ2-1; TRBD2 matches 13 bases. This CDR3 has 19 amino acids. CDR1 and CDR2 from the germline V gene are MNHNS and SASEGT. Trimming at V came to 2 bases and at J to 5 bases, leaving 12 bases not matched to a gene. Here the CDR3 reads CASSESFPRLAGGHNEQFF. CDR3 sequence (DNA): TGTGCCAGCAGTGAAAGTTTTCCTCGACTAGCGGGGGGCCACAATGAGCAGTTCTTC.

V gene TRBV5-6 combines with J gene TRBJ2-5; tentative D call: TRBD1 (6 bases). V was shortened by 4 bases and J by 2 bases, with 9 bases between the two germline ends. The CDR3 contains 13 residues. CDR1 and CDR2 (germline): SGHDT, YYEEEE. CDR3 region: CASSPDRQETQYF. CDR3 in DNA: TGTGCCAGCAGCCCGGACAGACAAGAGACCCAGTACTTC.

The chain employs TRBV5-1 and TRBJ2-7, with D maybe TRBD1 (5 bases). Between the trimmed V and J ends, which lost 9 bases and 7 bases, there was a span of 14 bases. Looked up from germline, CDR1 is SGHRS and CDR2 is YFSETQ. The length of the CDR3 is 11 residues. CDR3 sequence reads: CANRPPKEQYF. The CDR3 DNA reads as TGCGCCAACAGGCCGCCAAAAGAGCAGTACTTC.

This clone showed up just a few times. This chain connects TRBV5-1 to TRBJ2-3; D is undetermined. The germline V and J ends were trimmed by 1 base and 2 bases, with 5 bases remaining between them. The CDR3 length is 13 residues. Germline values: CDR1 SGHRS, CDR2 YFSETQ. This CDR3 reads CASSLKFTDTQYF. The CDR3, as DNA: TGCGCCAGCAGCTTGAAATTCACAGATACGCAGTATTTT.

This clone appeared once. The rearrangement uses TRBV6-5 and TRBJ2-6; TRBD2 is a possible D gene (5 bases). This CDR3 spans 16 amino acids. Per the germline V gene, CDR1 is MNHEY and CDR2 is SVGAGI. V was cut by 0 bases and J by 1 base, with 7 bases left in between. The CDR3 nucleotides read TGTGCCAGCAGTTACTCAGGACTGTCTGGGGCCAACGTCCTGACTTTC. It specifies CASSYSGLSGANVLTF.

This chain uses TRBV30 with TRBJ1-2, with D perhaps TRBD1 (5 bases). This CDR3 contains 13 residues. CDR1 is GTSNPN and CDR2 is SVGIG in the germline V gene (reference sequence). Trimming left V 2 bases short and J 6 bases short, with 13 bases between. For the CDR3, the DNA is TGTGCCTGGAGTTATAGACAGCCCCATGGCTACACCTTC. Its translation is CAWSYRQPHGYTF. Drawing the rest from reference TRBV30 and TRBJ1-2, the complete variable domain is SQTIHQWPATLVQPVGSPLSLECTVEGTSNPNLYWYRQAAGRGLQLLFYSVGIGQISSEVPQNLSASRPQDRQFILSSKKLLLSDSGFYLCAWSYRQPHGYTFGSGTRLTVV.

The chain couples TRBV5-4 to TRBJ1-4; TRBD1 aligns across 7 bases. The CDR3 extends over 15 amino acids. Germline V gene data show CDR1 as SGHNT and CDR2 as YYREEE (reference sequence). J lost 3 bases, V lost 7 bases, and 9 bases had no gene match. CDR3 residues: CASRDRYGPNEKLFF. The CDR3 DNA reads TGTGCCAGCCGGGACAGATACGGGCCTAATGAAAAACTGTTTTTT.

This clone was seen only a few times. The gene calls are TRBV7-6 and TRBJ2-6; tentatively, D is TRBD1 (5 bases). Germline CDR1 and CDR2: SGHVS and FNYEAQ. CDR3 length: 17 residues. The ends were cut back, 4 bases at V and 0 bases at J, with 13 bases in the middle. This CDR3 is CASSSSIRDSGANVLTF. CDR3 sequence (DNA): TGTGCCAGCAGCTCCTCCATCAGGGACTCTGGGGCCAACGTCCTGACTTTC.

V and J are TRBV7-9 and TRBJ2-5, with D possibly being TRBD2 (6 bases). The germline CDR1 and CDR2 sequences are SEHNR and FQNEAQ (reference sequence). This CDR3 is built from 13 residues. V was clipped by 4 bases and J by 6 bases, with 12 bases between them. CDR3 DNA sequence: TGTGCCAGCAGCTCTTCTAGCGCCCAGACCCAGTACTTC. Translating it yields CASSSSSAQTQYF. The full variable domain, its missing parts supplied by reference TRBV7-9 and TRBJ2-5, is DTGVSQNPRHKITKRGQNVTFRCDPISEHNRLYWYRQTLGQGPEFLTYFQNEAQLEKSRLLSDRFSAERPKGSFSTLEIQRTEQGDSAMYLCASSSSSAQTQYFGPGTRLLVL.

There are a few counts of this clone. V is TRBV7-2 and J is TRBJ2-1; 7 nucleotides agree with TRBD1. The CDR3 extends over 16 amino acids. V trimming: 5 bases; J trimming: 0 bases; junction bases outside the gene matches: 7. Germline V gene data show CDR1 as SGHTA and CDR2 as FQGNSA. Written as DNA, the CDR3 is TGTGCCAGCAGCACAAGCAGGGACAGCTCCTACAATGAGCAGTTCTTC. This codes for CASSTSRDSSYNEQFF.

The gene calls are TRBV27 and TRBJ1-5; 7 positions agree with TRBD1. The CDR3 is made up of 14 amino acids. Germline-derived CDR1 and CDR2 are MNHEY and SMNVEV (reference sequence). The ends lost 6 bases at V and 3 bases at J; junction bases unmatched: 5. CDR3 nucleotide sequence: TGTGCCAGCAGGAGGGACAGATCCAATCAGCCCCAGCATTTT. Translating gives CASRRDRSNQPQHF.

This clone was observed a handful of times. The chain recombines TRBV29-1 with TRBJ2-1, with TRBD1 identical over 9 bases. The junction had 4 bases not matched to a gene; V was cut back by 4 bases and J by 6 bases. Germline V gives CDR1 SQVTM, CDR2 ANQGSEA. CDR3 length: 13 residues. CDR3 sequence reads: CSVGQGVFNEQFF. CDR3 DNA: TGCAGCGTTGGACAGGGGGTCTTCAATGAGCAGTTCTTC.

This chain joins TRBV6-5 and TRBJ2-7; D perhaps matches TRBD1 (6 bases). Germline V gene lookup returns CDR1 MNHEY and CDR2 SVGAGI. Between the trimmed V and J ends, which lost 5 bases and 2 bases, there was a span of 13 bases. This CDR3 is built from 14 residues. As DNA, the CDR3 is TGTGCCAGCAGTCAAACGACAGGTACCTACGAGCAGTACTTC. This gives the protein CASSQTTGTYEQYF.

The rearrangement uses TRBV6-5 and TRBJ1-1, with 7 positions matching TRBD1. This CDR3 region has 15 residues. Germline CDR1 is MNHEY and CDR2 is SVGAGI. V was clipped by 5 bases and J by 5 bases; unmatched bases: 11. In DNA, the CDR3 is TGTGCCAGCAGTCGAAGACAGGGAGGGGGAACTGAAGCTTTCTTT. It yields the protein CASSRRQGGGTEAFF.

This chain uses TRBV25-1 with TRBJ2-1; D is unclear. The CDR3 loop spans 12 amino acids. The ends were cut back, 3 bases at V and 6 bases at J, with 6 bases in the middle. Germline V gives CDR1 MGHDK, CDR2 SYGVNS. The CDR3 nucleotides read TGTGCCAGCAGTGACCGGTTCAATGAGCAGTTCTTC. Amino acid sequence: CASSDRFNEQFF.

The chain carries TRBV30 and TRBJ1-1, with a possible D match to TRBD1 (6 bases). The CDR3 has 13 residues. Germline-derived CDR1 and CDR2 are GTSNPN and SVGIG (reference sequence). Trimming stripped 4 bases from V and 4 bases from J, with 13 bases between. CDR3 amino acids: CAWIGQGSTEAFF. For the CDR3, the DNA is TGTGCCTGGATTGGCCAGGGGAGCACTGAAGCTTTCTTT.

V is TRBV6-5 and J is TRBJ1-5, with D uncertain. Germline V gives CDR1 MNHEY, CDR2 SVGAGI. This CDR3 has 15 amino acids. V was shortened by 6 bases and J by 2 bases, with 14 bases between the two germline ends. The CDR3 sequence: CASSRTAAGNQPQHF. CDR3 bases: TGTGCCAGCAGCAGGACGGCCGCGGGCAATCAGCCCCAGCATTTT.

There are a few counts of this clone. CDR3 sequence (DNA): TGCAGCGTTGAAGATCGTGTGGAGAGCTCCTACGAGCAGTACTTC. It is translated as CSVEDRVESSYEQYF. V is TRBV29-1 and J is TRBJ2-7; D ambiguous. From germline, CDR1 is SQVTM and CDR2 ANQGSEA. V lost 0 bases to trimming and J lost 0 bases, with 12 bases between them. The CDR3 totals 15 residues.

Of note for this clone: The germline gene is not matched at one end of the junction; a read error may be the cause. The CDR3 spells CASSLGQRGRVDF. CDR3 coding DNA: TGTGCCAGCAGCTTAGGACAGAGGGGCAGGGTTGACTTC. This chain uses TRBV11-2 with TRBJ2-4; D could derive from TRBD1 or TRBD2 (5 bases each). The CDR3 sequence is 13 residues long. Germline assignment: CDR1 SGHAT and CDR2 FQNNGV.

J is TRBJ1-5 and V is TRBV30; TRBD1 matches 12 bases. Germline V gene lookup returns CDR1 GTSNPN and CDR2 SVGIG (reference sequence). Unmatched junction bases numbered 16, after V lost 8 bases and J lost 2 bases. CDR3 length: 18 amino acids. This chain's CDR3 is CAASLRDRGRGGNQPQHF. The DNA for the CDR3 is TGTGCCGCCTCACTCCGGGACAGGGGGCGAGGGGGCAATCAGCCCCAGCATTTT.

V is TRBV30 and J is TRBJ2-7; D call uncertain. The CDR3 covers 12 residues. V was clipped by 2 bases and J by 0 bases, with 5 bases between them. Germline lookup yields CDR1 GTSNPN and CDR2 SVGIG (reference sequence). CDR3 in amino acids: CAWSSSSYEQYF. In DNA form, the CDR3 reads TGTGCCTGGAGTAGTTCCTCCTACGAGCAGTACTTC.

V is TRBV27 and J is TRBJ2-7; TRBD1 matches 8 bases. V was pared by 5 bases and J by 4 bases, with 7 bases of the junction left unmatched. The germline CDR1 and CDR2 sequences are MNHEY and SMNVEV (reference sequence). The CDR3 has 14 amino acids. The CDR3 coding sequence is TGTGCCAGCAGTGGGGACAGGCGGTCGTACGAGCAGTACTTC. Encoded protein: CASSGDRRSYEQYF.

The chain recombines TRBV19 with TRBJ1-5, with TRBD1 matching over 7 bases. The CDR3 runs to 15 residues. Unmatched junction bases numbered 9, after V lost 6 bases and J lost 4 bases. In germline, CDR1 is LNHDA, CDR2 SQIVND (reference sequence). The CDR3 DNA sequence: TGTGCCAGTAGACCTGGACAGGCGTCAAATCAGCCCCAGCATTTT. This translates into CASRPGQASNQPQHF.